This is a list of T cell receptor beta chains from one sample in a study of radiation and T cells in renal cell carcinoma. Sequenced by immunoSEQ multiplex PCR; TCRdb stores in-frame clones only, minus some. The sample carries about 130,000 clones, over 75% recorded once. This specimen consisted of blood, obtained from a patient whose treatment included radiotherapy and nephrectomy. These receptor sequences come from a woman aged 60-75 years with renal cell carcinoma. Both conserved end residues are part of each CDR3. The order of the fields is D gene, clone size, J gene, V gene, CDR3 DNA, CDR3 protein. D genes are given only for firm matches. Expanded clones get a size class; other rows say once, few or many, or leave the size out.

d_gene: NA; abundance: NA; j_gene: TRBJ1-2; v_gene: TRBV5-1; CDR3nt: TGCGCCAGCAGCCCGGGAGGGACCTCCTATGGCTACACCTTC; CDR3aa: CASSPGGTSYGYTF
d_gene: NA; abundance: NA; j_gene: TRBJ1-2; v_gene: TRBV5-4; CDR3nt: TGTGCCAGCAGCCCGAGGACGTCGGATGGCTACACCTTC; CDR3aa: CASSPRTSDGYTF
d_gene: NA; abundance: NA; j_gene: TRBJ1-1; v_gene: TRBV5-1; CDR3nt: TGCGCCAGCAGCCAGGAGAACACTGAAGCTTTCTTT; CDR3aa: CASSQENTEAFF
d_gene: NA; abundance: NA; j_gene: TRBJ1-4; v_gene: TRBV6-5; CDR3nt: TGTGCCAGCAGTCAAAGCAGGACCTTTCAAAAACTGTTTTTT; CDR3aa: CASSQSRTFQKLFF
d_gene: TRBD1; abundance: NA; j_gene: TRBJ1-1; v_gene: TRBV7-8; CDR3nt: TGTGCCATCAGCAACCCCGGGACAGGGAACACTGAAGCTTTCTTT; CDR3aa: CAISNPGTGNTEAFF
d_gene: NA; abundance: NA; j_gene: TRBJ2-4; v_gene: TRBV11-2; CDR3nt: TGTGCCAGCAGCTTAGATCCGGGGGTAGCCAAAAACATTCAGTACTTC; CDR3aa: CASSLDPGVAKNIQYF
d_gene: NA; abundance: once; j_gene: TRBJ1-1; v_gene: TRBV2; CDR3nt: TGTGCCAGCAGTGGTGAACCGATGAACACTGAAGCTTTCTTT; CDR3aa: CASSGEPMNTEAFF
d_gene: NA; abundance: NA; j_gene: TRBJ1-3; v_gene: TRBV6-1; CDR3nt: TGTGCCAGCAGTGAAGCCAATGCCGCTGGAAACACCATATATTTT; CDR3aa: CASSEANAAGNTIYF
d_gene: NA; abundance: NA; j_gene: TRBJ1-3; v_gene: TRBV9; CDR3nt: TGTGCCAGCAGCGTAGAGGCAAACCTTGGAAACACCATATATTTT; CDR3aa: CASSVEANLGNTIYF
d_gene: TRBD2; abundance: NA; j_gene: TRBJ2-1; v_gene: TRBV7-3; CDR3nt: TGTGCCAGCAGCTTAGCGGGAGCGAACAATGAGCAGTTCTTC; CDR3aa: CASSLAGANNEQFF
d_gene: TRBD1; abundance: NA; j_gene: TRBJ1-1; v_gene: TRBV29-1; CDR3nt: TGCAGCGTTCGACTTACAGGGGACACTGAAGCTTTCTTT; CDR3aa: CSVRLTGDTEAFF
d_gene: NA; abundance: NA; j_gene: TRBJ2-7; v_gene: TRBV2; CDR3nt: TGTGCCAGCAGTGGAACCTACGAGCAGTACTTC; CDR3aa: CASSGTYEQYF
d_gene: NA; abundance: NA; j_gene: TRBJ1-5; v_gene: TRBV6-6; CDR3nt: TGTGCCAGCAGTTACCTGGGGCGGTCGAATCAGCCCCAGCATTTT; CDR3aa: CASSYLGRSNQPQHF
d_gene: NA; abundance: NA; j_gene: TRBJ2-1; v_gene: TRBV18; CDR3nt: TGTGCCAGCTCAACCGAGGGAAAAAGGACCTTAACCTACAATGAGCAGTTCTTC; CDR3aa: CASSTEGKRTLTYNEQFF
d_gene: NA; abundance: few; j_gene: TRBJ1-1; v_gene: TRBV7-9; CDR3nt: TGTGCCAGCAGCTTAGTGTTCGGGGTGGGGACTGAAGCTTTCTTT; CDR3aa: CASSLVFGVGTEAFF
d_gene: NA; abundance: NA; j_gene: TRBJ1-1; v_gene: TRBV19; CDR3nt: TGTGCCAGTACTTCCCCCCCGGGGACTGAAGCTTTCTTT; CDR3aa: CASTSPPGTEAFF
d_gene: TRBD2; abundance: once; j_gene: TRBJ2-1; v_gene: TRBV19; CDR3nt: TGTGCCAGTAGTCTTGGACTAGCGGGACGGGAGCAGTTCTTC; CDR3aa: CASSLGLAGREQFF
d_gene: NA; abundance: few; j_gene: TRBJ2-7; v_gene: TRBV10-2; CDR3nt: TGCGCCAGCAGCCTGGGCTCCTACGAGCAGTACTTC; CDR3aa: CASSLGSYEQYF
d_gene: TRBD1; abundance: NA; j_gene: TRBJ2-5; v_gene: TRBV15; CDR3nt: TGTGCCACCAGCACGCGGACAGGGCAAGAGACCCAGTACTTC; CDR3aa: CATSTRTGQETQYF
d_gene: TRBD2; abundance: NA; j_gene: TRBJ2-1; v_gene: TRBV30; CDR3nt: TGTGCCTGGAGTGTACTTGGGGCGGGAGTCTACAATGAGCAGTTCTTC; CDR3aa: CAWSVLGAGVYNEQFF
d_gene: NA; abundance: NA; j_gene: TRBJ1-1; v_gene: TRBV28; CDR3nt: TGTGCCAGCAGTTTAGGGGGGGGTACGCGCACTGAAGCTTTCTTT; CDR3aa: CASSLGGGTRTEAFF
d_gene: TRBD1; abundance: NA; j_gene: TRBJ2-3; v_gene: TRBV9; CDR3nt: TGTGCCAGCAGCCGATCCGGGACAGTGTATACAGATACGCAGTATTTT; CDR3aa: CASSRSGTVYTDTQYF
d_gene: NA; abundance: NA; j_gene: TRBJ2-7; v_gene: TRBV9; CDR3nt: TGTGCCAGCAGCGTAGGAGGCAGGGGAGCGAGAGAGCAGTACTTC; CDR3aa: CASSVGGRGAREQYF
d_gene: TRBD1; abundance: NA; j_gene: TRBJ1-1; v_gene: TRBV6-4; CDR3nt: TGTGCCAGCAGTGAGGAAGGGGGCGGCACTGAAGCTTTCTTT; CDR3aa: CASSEEGGGTEAFF
d_gene: TRBD1; abundance: NA; j_gene: TRBJ1-6; v_gene: TRBV5-4; CDR3nt: TGCGCCAGCAGCCCCCAGGGGGATAATTCACCCCTCCACTTT; CDR3aa: CASSPQGDNSPLHF
d_gene: NA; abundance: NA; j_gene: TRBJ1-1; v_gene: TRBV11-2; CDR3nt: TGTGCCAGCAGCTTAGAGTGGCAGATGAACACTGAAGCTTTCTTT; CDR3aa: CASSLEWQMNTEAFF
d_gene: TRBD1; abundance: NA; j_gene: TRBJ2-1; v_gene: TRBV5-8; CDR3nt: TGTGCCAGCAGCCTGGGACAGGGCTCCTACAATGAGCAGTTCTTC; CDR3aa: CASSLGQGSYNEQFF
d_gene: NA; abundance: NA; j_gene: TRBJ2-7; v_gene: TRBV29-1; CDR3nt: TGCAGCGTGGCCAGGGGAAGGGACGAGCAGTACTTC; CDR3aa: CSVARGRDEQYF
d_gene: NA; abundance: NA; j_gene: TRBJ1-2; v_gene: TRBV19; CDR3nt: TGTGCCAGTAGTATTTCCGGGGAGTCTGGCTATGGCTACACCTTC; CDR3aa: CASSISGESGYGYTF
d_gene: NA; abundance: NA; j_gene: TRBJ2-5; v_gene: TRBV10-3; CDR3nt: TGTGCCAGCAGGGGAGGCCGGGACCAAGAGACCCAGTACTTC; CDR3aa: CASRGGRDQETQYF
d_gene: NA; abundance: few; j_gene: TRBJ2-4; v_gene: TRBV19; CDR3nt: TGTGCCAGTAGTATAGCGGAGGGGGTGGGAAACATTCAGTACTTC; CDR3aa: CASSIAEGVGNIQYF
d_gene: NA; abundance: NA; j_gene: TRBJ2-3; v_gene: TRBV5-6; CDR3nt: TGTGCCAGCAGCTTGGCCAGTGGCACAGATACGCAGTATTTT; CDR3aa: CASSLASGTDTQYF
d_gene: TRBD1; abundance: once; j_gene: TRBJ2-1; v_gene: TRBV27; CDR3nt: TGTGCCAGCAGCCGACAGGGGTTCCCCTCCTACAATGAGCAGTTCTTC; CDR3aa: CASSRQGFPSYNEQFF
d_gene: NA; abundance: NA; j_gene: TRBJ1-6; v_gene: TRBV5-4; CDR3nt: TGTGCCAGCAGCTTGGGGAGGGCGGGGTATAATTCACCCCTCCACTTT; CDR3aa: CASSLGRAGYNSPLHF
d_gene: NA; abundance: few; j_gene: TRBJ2-1; v_gene: TRBV6-5; CDR3nt: TGTGCCAGCAGTTACGGGCCGAGCTACAATGAGCAGTTCTTC; CDR3aa: CASSYGPSYNEQFF
d_gene: NA; abundance: NA; j_gene: TRBJ1-2; v_gene: TRBV27; CDR3nt: TGTGCCAGCAGGCCCGCCCGGGAGAGTAGCTATGGCTACACCTTC; CDR3aa: CASRPARESSYGYTF
d_gene: NA; abundance: NA; j_gene: TRBJ1-5; v_gene: TRBV11-2; CDR3nt: TGTGCCAGCAGCCCAACGGGGCGGTCCCAGCATTTT; CDR3aa: CASSPTGRSQHF
d_gene: TRBD2; abundance: NA; j_gene: TRBJ2-1; v_gene: TRBV19; CDR3nt: TGTGCCAGTAGTTCGGCGGGAGTGGGGGTGGATGAGCAGTTCTTC; CDR3aa: CASSSAGVGVDEQFF
d_gene: NA; abundance: NA; j_gene: TRBJ1-1; v_gene: TRBV5-1; CDR3nt: TGCGCCAGCAGCTTGGAGGGACCGGGGACTGAAGCTTTCTTT; CDR3aa: CASSLEGPGTEAFF
d_gene: TRBD2; abundance: NA; j_gene: TRBJ2-5; v_gene: TRBV2; CDR3nt: TGTGCCAGCAGCTTCGGGACTAGCGGCGACCAAGAGACCCAGTACTTC; CDR3aa: CASSFGTSGDQETQYF
d_gene: NA; abundance: NA; j_gene: TRBJ1-1; v_gene: TRBV27; CDR3nt: TGTGCCAGCAGTTCACTATGGGGGCGGGACATTCCTGAAGCTTTCTTT; CDR3aa: CASSSLWGRDIPEAFF
d_gene: TRBD1; abundance: NA; j_gene: TRBJ1-4; v_gene: TRBV5-4; CDR3nt: TGTGCCAGCAGTCCGACAGGGGGAGGCGAAAAACTGTTTTTT; CDR3aa: CASSPTGGGEKLFF
d_gene: TRBD1; abundance: NA; j_gene: TRBJ2-1; v_gene: TRBV5-4; CDR3nt: TGTGCCAGCAGCCACGACAGGGGGAGCTCCTACAATGAGCAGTTCTTC; CDR3aa: CASSHDRGSSYNEQFF
d_gene: NA; abundance: few; j_gene: TRBJ2-7; v_gene: TRBV10-3; CDR3nt: TGTGCCATCAGTGAGTCGGTGTTAGACAGTACCTACCTCGCCGAGCAGTACTTC; CDR3aa: CAISESVLDSTYLAEQYF